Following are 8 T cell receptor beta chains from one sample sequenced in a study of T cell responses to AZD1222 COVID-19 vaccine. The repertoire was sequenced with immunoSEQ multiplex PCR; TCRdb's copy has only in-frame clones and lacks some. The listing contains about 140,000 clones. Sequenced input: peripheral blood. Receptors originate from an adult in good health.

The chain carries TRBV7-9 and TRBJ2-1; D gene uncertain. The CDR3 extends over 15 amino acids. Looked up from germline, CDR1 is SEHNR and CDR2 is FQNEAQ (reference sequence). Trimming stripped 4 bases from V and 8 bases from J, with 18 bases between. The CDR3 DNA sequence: TGTGCCAGCAGCTCCCCGTTGGGGAAGGCCGATGAGCAGTTCTTC. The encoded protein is CASSSPLGKADEQFF. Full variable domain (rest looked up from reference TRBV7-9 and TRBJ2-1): DTGVSQNPRHKITKRGQNVTFRCDPISEHNRLYWYRQTLGQGPEFLTYFQNEAQLEKSRLLSDRFSAERPKGSFSTLEIQRTEQGDSAMYLCASSSPLGKADEQFFGPGTRLTVL.

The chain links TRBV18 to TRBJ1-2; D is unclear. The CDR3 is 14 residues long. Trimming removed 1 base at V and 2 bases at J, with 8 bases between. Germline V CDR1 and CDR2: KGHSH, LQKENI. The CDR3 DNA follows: TGTGCCAGCTCACCACTTACACAGAACTATGGCTACACCTTC. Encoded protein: CASSPLTQNYGYTF.

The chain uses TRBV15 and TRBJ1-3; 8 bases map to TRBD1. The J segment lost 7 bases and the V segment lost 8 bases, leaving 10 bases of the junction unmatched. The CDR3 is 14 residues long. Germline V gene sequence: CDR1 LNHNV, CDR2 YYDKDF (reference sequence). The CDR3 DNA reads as TGTGCCACCGGGGGCGACAGGGGTAGGAACACCATATATTTT. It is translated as CATGGDRGRNTIYF.

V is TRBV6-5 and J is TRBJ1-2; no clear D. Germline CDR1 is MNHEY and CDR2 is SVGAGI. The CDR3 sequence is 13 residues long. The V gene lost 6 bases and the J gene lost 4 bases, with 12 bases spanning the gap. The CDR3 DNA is TGTGCCAGCAGCCCCCAACGTCTCTATGGCTACACCTTC. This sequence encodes CASSPQRLYGYTF.

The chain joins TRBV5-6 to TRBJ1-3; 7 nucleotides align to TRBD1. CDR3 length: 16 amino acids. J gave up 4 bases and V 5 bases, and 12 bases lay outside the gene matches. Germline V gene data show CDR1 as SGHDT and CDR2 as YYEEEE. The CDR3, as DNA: TGTGCCAGCAGTCCAGAACCGACAGGGACGGGAAACACCATATATTTT. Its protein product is CASSPEPTGTGNTIYF. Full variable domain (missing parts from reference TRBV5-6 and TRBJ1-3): DAGVTQSPTHLIKTRGQQVTLRCSPKSGHDTVSWYQQALGQGPQFIFQYYEEEERQRGNFPDRFSGHQFPNYSSELNVNALLLGDSALYLCASSPEPTGTGNTIYFGEGSWLTVV.

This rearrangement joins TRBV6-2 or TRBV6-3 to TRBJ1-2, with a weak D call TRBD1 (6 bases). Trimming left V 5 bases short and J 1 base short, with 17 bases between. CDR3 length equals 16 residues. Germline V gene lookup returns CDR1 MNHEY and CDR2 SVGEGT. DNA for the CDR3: TGTGCCAGCAGTGGACCGCGACAGGAAAGTAACTATGGCTACACCTTC. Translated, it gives CASSGPRQESNYGYTF.

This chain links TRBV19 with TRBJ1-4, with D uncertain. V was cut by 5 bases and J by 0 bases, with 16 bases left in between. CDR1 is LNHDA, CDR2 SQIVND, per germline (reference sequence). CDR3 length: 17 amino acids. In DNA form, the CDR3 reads TGTGCCAGTAGTCCCCGACAAACTTCCGCAACTAATGAAAAACTGTTTTTT. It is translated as CASSPRQTSATNEKLFF.

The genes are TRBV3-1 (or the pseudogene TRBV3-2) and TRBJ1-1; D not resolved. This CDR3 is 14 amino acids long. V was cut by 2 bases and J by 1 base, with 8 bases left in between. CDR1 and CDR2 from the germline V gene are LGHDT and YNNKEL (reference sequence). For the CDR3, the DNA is TGTGCCAGCAGCCAATATGTTGCGAACACTGAAGCTTTCTTT. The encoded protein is CASSQYVANTEAFF.